A selection of T cell receptor beta chains follows, all from one sample in a study of shared clonotypes between healthy human individuals. This table comes from immunoSEQ multiplex PCR, and its TCRdb copy is limited to in-frame clones, with some not included. The repertoire includes about 750,000 clones, 80% to 95% of them detected once, and 24% sits in the top ten. Sequencing used naive CD8+ T cells sorted from blood. The origin of the receptors is a man aged 25-45 years in good health. Both conserved end residues are part of each CDR3. Each record gives: J gene, D gene, clone size, V gene, CDR3 DNA, CDR3 protein. D genes are given only for firm matches. Rows give clone size only sometimes, using once, few, many, or a class for an expanded clone.

J gene: TRBJ2-2
D gene: TRBD2
clone size: .
V gene: TRBV7-9
CDR3 DNA: TGTGCCAGCGGACTAGCGGACACCGGGGAGCTGTTTTTT
CDR3 protein: CASGLADTGELFF

J gene: TRBJ2-1
D gene: .
clone size: .
V gene: TRBV7-3
CDR3 DNA: TGTGCCAGCAGCCCGGACGAGGGGAATGAGCAGTTCTTC
CDR3 protein: CASSPDEGNEQFF

J gene: TRBJ2-7
D gene: .
clone size: .
V gene: TRBV27
CDR3 DNA: TGTGCCAGCAGTCCCTATGGGGGGCTGGGATACGAGCAGTACTTC
CDR3 protein: CASSPYGGLGYEQYF

J gene: TRBJ1-1
D gene: .
clone size: .
V gene: TRBV10-3
CDR3 DNA: TGTGCCACAAAACCGGCGGGGAGTGGGGCTGAAGCTTTCTTT
CDR3 protein: CATKPAGSGAEAFF

J gene: TRBJ2-1
D gene: TRBD2
clone size: .
V gene: TRBV9
CDR3 DNA: TGTGCCAGCAGCGCAAAAAGCGGGAGGGGTCACAATGAGCAGTTCTTC
CDR3 protein: CASSAKSGRGHNEQFF

J gene: TRBJ2-3
D gene: .
clone size: .
V gene: TRBV30
CDR3 DNA: TGTGCCTGGAGTGGTGTCGGATACACAGATACGCAGTATTTT
CDR3 protein: CAWSGVGYTDTQYF

J gene: TRBJ1-2
D gene: .
clone size: .
V gene: TRBV30
CDR3 DNA: TGTGCCTGGAGTTTGAGGGGCGGCTATGGCTACACCTTC
CDR3 protein: CAWSLRGGYGYTF

J gene: TRBJ2-1
D gene: .
clone size: .
V gene: TRBV11-2
CDR3 DNA: TGTGCCAGCAGCTTGGGCTGGCCCCACACTACAGACAATGAGCAGCTCTTC
CDR3 protein: CASSLGWPHTTDNEQLF

J gene: TRBJ2-7
D gene: TRBD1
clone size: .
V gene: TRBV7-9
CDR3 DNA: TGTGCCAGCAGCCGACAGACAGGGCAAGTTCTCTACGAGCAGTACTTC
CDR3 protein: CASSRQTGQVLYEQYF

J gene: TRBJ2-5
D gene: TRBD2
clone size: .
V gene: TRBV30
CDR3 DNA: TGTGCCTGGGAAGCGGGAAGCCAAGAGACCCAGTACTTC
CDR3 protein: CAWEAGSQETQYF

J gene: TRBJ2-3
D gene: TRBD2
clone size: .
V gene: TRBV11-2
CDR3 DNA: TGTGCCAGCAGCTTCCCAGAGCGGGAGGGAAACACAGATACGCAGTATTTT
CDR3 protein: CASSFPEREGNTDTQYF

J gene: TRBJ2-7
D gene: TRBD2
clone size: .
V gene: TRBV27
CDR3 DNA: TGTGCCAGCGGAAGCGGGAGCTACGAGCAGTACTTC
CDR3 protein: CASGSGSYEQYF

J gene: TRBJ2-2
D gene: TRBD2
clone size: .
V gene: TRBV14
CDR3 DNA: TGTGCCAGCAGCCAAGTCTCTTCCATCCAGACTGGACTAGCGGGAGGTTTCACCGGGGAGCTGTTTTTT
CDR3 protein: CASSQVSSIQTGLAGGFTGELFF

J gene: TRBJ2-1
D gene: .
clone size: .
V gene: TRBV2
CDR3 DNA: TGTGCCAGCAGTGCCGGACTCAGGAATGAGCAGTTCTTC
CDR3 protein: CASSAGLRNEQFF

J gene: TRBJ2-5
D gene: TRBD1
clone size: .
V gene: TRBV7-9
CDR3 DNA: TGTGCCAGCAGCCCGACAGGGACAGGTCCCCCGATGTCCCAGTACTTC
CDR3 protein: CASSPTGTGPPMSQYF

J gene: TRBJ2-7
D gene: TRBD1
clone size: .
V gene: TRBV27
CDR3 DNA: TGTGCCAGCAGTACCGGGACAGGATCCTACGAGCAGTACTTC
CDR3 protein: CASSTGTGSYEQYF

J gene: TRBJ2-7
D gene: .
clone size: .
V gene: TRBV7-9
CDR3 DNA: TGTGCCAGCAGCCCCCAGGGGGGAGGTACCTACGAGCAGTACTTC
CDR3 protein: CASSPQGGGTYEQYF

J gene: TRBJ2-7
D gene: .
clone size: .
V gene: TRBV7-2
CDR3 DNA: TGTGCCAGCAGCTTTGCTAGCAGGTACGAGCAGTACTTC
CDR3 protein: CASSFASRYEQYF

J gene: TRBJ2-7
D gene: .
clone size: .
V gene: TRBV10-3
CDR3 DNA: TGTGCCATCAGTGGAGAGGTCGGACACCAGTTATACGAGCAGTACTTC
CDR3 protein: CAISGEVGHQLYEQYF

J gene: TRBJ2-1
D gene: TRBD2
clone size: .
V gene: TRBV28
CDR3 DNA: TGTGCCAGCAGTCCCCTGACTAGCGGTTTCGACAATGAGCAGTTCTTC
CDR3 protein: CASSPLTSGFDNEQFF

J gene: TRBJ2-7
D gene: .
clone size: .
V gene: TRBV6-1
CDR3 DNA: TGTGCCAGCACTAAAGCGAGCTCCTACGAGCAGTACTTC
CDR3 protein: CASTKASSYEQYF

J gene: TRBJ2-7
D gene: .
clone size: .
V gene: TRBV28
CDR3 DNA: TGTGCCAGCAGTTTAGAGGGGGGCTTTGGCTACGAGCAGTACTTC
CDR3 protein: CASSLEGGFGYEQYF

J gene: TRBJ2-1
D gene: .
clone size: .
V gene: TRBV2
CDR3 DNA: TGTGCCAGCAGTGTGGGACTTCTCAATGAGCAGTTCTTC
CDR3 protein: CASSVGLLNEQFF

J gene: TRBJ1-1
D gene: .
clone size: medium-sized
V gene: TRBV4-1
CDR3 DNA: TGCGCCAGCAGCCCACAGGGAACTGAAGCTTTCTTT
CDR3 protein: CASSPQGTEAFF

J gene: TRBJ1-4
D gene: TRBD1
clone size: .
V gene: TRBV6-6
CDR3 DNA: TGTGCCAGCTCTCTGGACAGGTCAAATGAAAAACTGTTTTTT
CDR3 protein: CASSLDRSNEKLFF

J gene: TRBJ2-7
D gene: TRBD2
clone size: .
V gene: TRBV9
CDR3 DNA: TGTGCCAGCAGCGTAAATGCGGGAGCATACGAGCAGTACTTC
CDR3 protein: CASSVNAGAYEQYF

J gene: TRBJ1-1
D gene: TRBD1
clone size: .
V gene: TRBV15
CDR3 DNA: TGTGCCACCAGCAAAGGGACAGGGGGCTCTGAAGCTTTCTTT
CDR3 protein: CATSKGTGGSEAFF

J gene: TRBJ2-2
D gene: .
clone size: .
V gene: TRBV6-4
CDR3 DNA: TGTGCCAGCAGTGACTCACTCCCCGGGGAGCTGTTTTTT
CDR3 protein: CASSDSLPGELFF

J gene: TRBJ2-1
D gene: TRBD2
clone size: .
V gene: TRBV10-1
CDR3 DNA: TGCGCCAGCAGTGAGGAGCGGGAGAATCCCTACAATGAGCAGTTCTTC
CDR3 protein: CASSEERENPYNEQFF

J gene: TRBJ1-2
D gene: .
clone size: .
V gene: TRBV6-1
CDR3 DNA: TGTGCCACCTTTACCCTCGGCAGGGGACGTGGCTACACCTTC
CDR3 protein: CATFTLGRGRGYTF

J gene: TRBJ2-1
D gene: TRBD1
clone size: once
V gene: TRBV14
CDR3 DNA: TGTGCCAGCAGCCAGATGACAGGGGTTCCCAATGAGCAGTTCTTC
CDR3 protein: CASSQMTGVPNEQFF

J gene: TRBJ2-5
D gene: .
clone size: .
V gene: TRBV6-5
CDR3 DNA: TGTGCCAGCAGTTACTCCTCCACTGAGACCCAGTACTTC
CDR3 protein: CASSYSSTETQYF

J gene: TRBJ2-1
D gene: .
clone size: .
V gene: TRBV27
CDR3 DNA: TGTGCCAGCACCGGACAGTTCTACAATGAGCAGTTCTTC
CDR3 protein: CASTGQFYNEQFF

J gene: TRBJ2-7
D gene: TRBD1
clone size: .
V gene: TRBV11-2
CDR3 DNA: TGTGCCAGCAGCTTATTTGTGGACAGGGATGGAGGAGGGTCCTACGAGCAGTACTTC
CDR3 protein: CASSLFVDRDGGGSYEQYF

J gene: TRBJ2-3
D gene: .
clone size: .
V gene: TRBV4-1
CDR3 DNA: TGCGCCAGCAGCCAAGTTTTGGGGGGAGGCACAGATACGCAGTATTTT
CDR3 protein: CASSQVLGGGTDTQYF

J gene: TRBJ2-1
D gene: .
clone size: .
V gene: TRBV25-1
CDR3 DNA: TGTGCCAGCAGTGAATGGGGGGACAATGAGCAGTTCTTC
CDR3 protein: CASSEWGDNEQFF

J gene: TRBJ2-3
D gene: TRBD2
clone size: .
V gene: TRBV5-8
CDR3 DNA: TGTGCCAGCAGCTTGCAGGCGGGAGGAAGCACAGATACGCAGTATTTT
CDR3 protein: CASSLQAGGSTDTQYF

J gene: TRBJ2-1
D gene: .
clone size: .
V gene: TRBV30
CDR3 DNA: TGTGCCTGGAGTTTTCAGGACAATGAGCAGTTCTTC
CDR3 protein: CAWSFQDNEQFF

J gene: TRBJ2-1
D gene: TRBD2
clone size: .
V gene: TRBV7-3
CDR3 DNA: TGTGCCAGCAGCCCCATTAGCGGGAGGGCCTACAATGAGCAGTTCTTC
CDR3 protein: CASSPISGRAYNEQFF

J gene: TRBJ1-2
D gene: .
clone size: .
V gene: TRBV14
CDR3 DNA: TGTGCCAGCAGCCCGACCTCCGGGTCGCCATATGGCTACACCTTC
CDR3 protein: CASSPTSGSPYGYTF

J gene: TRBJ2-1
D gene: .
clone size: once
V gene: TRBV10-2
CDR3 DNA: TGCGCCAGCAGTGAGTCGATCTGGGTCCGGGATGAGCAGTTCTTC
CDR3 protein: CASSESIWVRDEQFF

J gene: TRBJ2-2
D gene: .
clone size: .
V gene: TRBV18
CDR3 DNA: TGTGCCAGTTTCACCGGACAGCAGCGCGGGGAGCTGTTTTTT
CDR3 protein: CASFTGQQRGELFF

J gene: TRBJ2-1
D gene: TRBD2
clone size: .
V gene: TRBV7-3
CDR3 DNA: TGTGCCAGCAGCTTAGGTTTTAGCGGGAGGAACAATGAGCAGTTCTTC
CDR3 protein: CASSLGFSGRNNEQFF

J gene: TRBJ2-7
D gene: TRBD2
clone size: once
V gene: TRBV27
CDR3 DNA: TGTGCCAGCAGCTTTTCTAGCGGGGGACCCTACGAGCAGTACTTC
CDR3 protein: CASSFSSGGPYEQYF

J gene: TRBJ2-2
D gene: .
clone size: once
V gene: TRBV29-1
CDR3 DNA: TGCAGCGTCGTGACGAACACCGGGGAGCTGTTTTTT
CDR3 protein: CSVVTNTGELFF

J gene: TRBJ1-5
D gene: .
clone size: .
V gene: TRBV5-4
CDR3 DNA: TGTGCCAGCAGCTTGGTGGTGGGCACAGATACGCAGCATTTT
CDR3 protein: CASSLVVGTDTQHF

J gene: TRBJ2-7
D gene: TRBD2
clone size: .
V gene: TRBV10-3
CDR3 DNA: TGTGCCATCAGTGGCAAGCCATCCAGCCCCACGACTAGCGGGAATTACGAGCAGTACTTC
CDR3 protein: CAISGKPSSPTTSGNYEQYF

J gene: TRBJ1-1
D gene: .
clone size: .
V gene: TRBV7-9
CDR3 DNA: TGTGCCAGCAGCTCCCACAGGGCCACTGAAGCTTTCTTT
CDR3 protein: CASSSHRATEAFF

J gene: TRBJ2-4
D gene: TRBD2
clone size: .
V gene: TRBV19
CDR3 DNA: TGTGCCAGTAGTACCCTAGCGGGAGGGCCGGGTTCGGACATTCAGTACTTC
CDR3 protein: CASSTLAGGPGSDIQYF

J gene: TRBJ2-7
D gene: .
clone size: .
V gene: TRBV15
CDR3 DNA: TGTGCCACCAGCACCATACGGGTGGCCGAGCAGTACTTC
CDR3 protein: CATSTIRVAEQYF

J gene: TRBJ2-1
D gene: TRBD2
clone size: .
V gene: TRBV6-5
CDR3 DNA: TGTGCCAGCAGTTACTCGGCTAGCGGGATTTACAATGAGCAGTTCTTC
CDR3 protein: CASSYSASGIYNEQFF